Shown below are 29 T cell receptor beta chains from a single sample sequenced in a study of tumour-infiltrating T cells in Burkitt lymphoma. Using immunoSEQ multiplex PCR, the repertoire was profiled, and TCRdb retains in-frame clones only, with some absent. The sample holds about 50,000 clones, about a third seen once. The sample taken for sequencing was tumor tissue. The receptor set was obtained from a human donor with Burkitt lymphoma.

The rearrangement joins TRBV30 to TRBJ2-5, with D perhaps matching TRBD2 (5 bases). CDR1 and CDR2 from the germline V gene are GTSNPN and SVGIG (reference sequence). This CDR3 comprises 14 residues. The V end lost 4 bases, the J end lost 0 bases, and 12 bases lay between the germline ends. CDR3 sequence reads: CAWIFRADQETQYF. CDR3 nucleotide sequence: TGTGCCTGGATCTTCCGAGCGGACCAAGAGACCCAGTACTTC.

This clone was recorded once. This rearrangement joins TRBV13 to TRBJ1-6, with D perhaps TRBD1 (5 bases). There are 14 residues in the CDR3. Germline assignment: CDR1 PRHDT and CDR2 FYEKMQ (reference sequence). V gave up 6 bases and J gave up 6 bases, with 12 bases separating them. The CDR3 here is CASSRDGGNSPLHF. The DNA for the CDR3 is TGTGCCAGCAGTCGGGACGGTGGTAATTCACCCCTCCACTTT.

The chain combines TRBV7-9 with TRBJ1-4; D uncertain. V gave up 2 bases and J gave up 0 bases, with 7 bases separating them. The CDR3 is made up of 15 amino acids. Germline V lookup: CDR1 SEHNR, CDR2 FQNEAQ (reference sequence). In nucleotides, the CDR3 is TGTGCCAGCAGCTTACAAGAAACAACTAATGAAAAACTGTTTTTT. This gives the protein CASSLQETTNEKLFF.

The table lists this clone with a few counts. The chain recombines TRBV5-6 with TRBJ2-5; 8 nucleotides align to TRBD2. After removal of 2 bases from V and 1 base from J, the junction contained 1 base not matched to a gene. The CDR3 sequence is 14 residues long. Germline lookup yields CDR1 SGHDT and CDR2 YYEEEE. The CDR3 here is CASSFRGGQETQYF. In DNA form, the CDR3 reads TGTGCCAGCAGCTTCCGGGGGGGCCAAGAGACCCAGTACTTC.

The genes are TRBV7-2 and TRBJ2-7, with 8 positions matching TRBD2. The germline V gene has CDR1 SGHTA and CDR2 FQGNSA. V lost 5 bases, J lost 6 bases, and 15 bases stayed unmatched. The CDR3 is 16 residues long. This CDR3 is CASSRGLGGGAGEQYF. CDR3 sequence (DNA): TGTGCCAGCAGCCGGGGACTAGGTGGTGGAGCGGGCGAGCAGTACTTC.

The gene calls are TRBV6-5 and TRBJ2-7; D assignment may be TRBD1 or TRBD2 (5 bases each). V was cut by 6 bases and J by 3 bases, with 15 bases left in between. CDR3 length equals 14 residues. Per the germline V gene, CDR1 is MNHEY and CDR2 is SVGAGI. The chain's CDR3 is CASRRRTTLYEQYF. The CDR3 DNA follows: TGTGCCAGCAGACGGAGGACAACACTCTACGAGCAGTACTTC.

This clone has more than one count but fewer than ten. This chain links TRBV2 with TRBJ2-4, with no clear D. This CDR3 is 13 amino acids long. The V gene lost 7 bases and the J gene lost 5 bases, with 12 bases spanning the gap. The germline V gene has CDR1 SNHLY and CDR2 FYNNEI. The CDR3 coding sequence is TGTGCCAGCAACCTCCGGGCGGAAAACATTCAGTACTTC. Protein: CASNLRAENIQYF.

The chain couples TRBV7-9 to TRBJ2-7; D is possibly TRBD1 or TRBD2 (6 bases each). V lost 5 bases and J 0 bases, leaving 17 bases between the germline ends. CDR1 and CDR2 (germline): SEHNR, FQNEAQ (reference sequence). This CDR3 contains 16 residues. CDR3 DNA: TGTGCCAGCAGCCCAGCCCGGGGGCTCGGCTCCTACGAGCAGTACTTC. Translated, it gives CASSPARGLGSYEQYF.

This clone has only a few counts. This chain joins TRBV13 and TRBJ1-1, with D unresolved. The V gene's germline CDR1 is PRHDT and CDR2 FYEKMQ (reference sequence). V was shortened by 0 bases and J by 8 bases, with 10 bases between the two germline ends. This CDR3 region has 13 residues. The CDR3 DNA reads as TGTGCCAGCAGCTTAGGATCCGGGTCGGAAGCTTTCTTT. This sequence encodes CASSLGSGSEAFF.

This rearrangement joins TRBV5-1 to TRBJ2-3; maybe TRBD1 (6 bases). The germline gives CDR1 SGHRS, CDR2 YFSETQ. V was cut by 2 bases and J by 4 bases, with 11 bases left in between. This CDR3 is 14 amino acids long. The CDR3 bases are TGCGCCAGCAGCTTAGGGGGTCGACCAGATACGCAGTATTTT. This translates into CASSLGGRPDTQYF.

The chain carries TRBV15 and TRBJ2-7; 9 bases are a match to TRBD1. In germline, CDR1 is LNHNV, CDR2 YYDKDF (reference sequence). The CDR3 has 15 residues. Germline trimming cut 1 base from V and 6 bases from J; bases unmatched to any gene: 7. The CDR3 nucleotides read TGTGCCACCAGCAGAGCCAGGGACAGGGCCGCCGAGCAGTACTTC. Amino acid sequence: CATSRARDRAAEQYF. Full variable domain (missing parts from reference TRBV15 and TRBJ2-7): DAMVIQNPRYQVTQFGKPVTLSCSQTLNHNVMYWYQQKSSQAPKLLFHYYDKDFNNEADTPDNFQSRRPNTSFCFLDIRSPGLGDTAMYLCATSRARDRAAEQYFGPGTRLTVT.

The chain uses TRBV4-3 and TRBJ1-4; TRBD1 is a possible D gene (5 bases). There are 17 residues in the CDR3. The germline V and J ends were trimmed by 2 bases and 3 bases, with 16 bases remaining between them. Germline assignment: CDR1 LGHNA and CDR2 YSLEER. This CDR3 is CASSQSSRGSANEKLFF. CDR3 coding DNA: TGCGCCAGCAGCCAATCATCACGGGGGTCAGCTAATGAAAAACTGTTTTTT.

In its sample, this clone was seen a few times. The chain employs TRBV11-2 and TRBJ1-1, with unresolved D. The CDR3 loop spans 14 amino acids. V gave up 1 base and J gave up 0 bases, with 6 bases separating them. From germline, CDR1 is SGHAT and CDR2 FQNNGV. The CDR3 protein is CASSLGRVNTEAFF. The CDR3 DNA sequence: TGTGCCAGCAGCTTAGGGAGGGTGAACACTGAAGCTTTCTTT.

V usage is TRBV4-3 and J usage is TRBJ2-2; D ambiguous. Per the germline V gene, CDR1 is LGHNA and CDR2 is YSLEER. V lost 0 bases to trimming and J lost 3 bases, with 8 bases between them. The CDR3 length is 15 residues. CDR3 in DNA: TGCGCCAGCAGCCAAGATATGAGTTACACCGGGGAGCTGTTTTTT. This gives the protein CASSQDMSYTGELFF.

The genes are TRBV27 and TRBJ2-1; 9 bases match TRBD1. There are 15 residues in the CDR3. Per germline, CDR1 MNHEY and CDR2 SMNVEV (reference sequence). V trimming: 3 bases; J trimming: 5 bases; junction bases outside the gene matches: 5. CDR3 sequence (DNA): TGTGCCAGCAGTTTCTGGGACAGGGTGAACAATGAGCAGTTCTTC. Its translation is CASSFWDRVNNEQFF.

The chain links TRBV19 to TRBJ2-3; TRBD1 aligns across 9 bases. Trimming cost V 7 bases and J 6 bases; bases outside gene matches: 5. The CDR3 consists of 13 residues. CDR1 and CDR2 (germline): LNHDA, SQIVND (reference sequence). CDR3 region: CASKQGASDTQYF. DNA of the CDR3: TGTGCCAGTAAACAGGGGGCCTCCGATACGCAGTATTTT.

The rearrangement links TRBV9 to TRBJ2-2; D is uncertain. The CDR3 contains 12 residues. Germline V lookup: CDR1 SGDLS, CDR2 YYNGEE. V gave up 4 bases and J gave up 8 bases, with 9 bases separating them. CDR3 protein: CASSSLVGELFF. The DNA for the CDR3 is TGTGCCAGCAGCTCGTTGGTGGGGGAGCTGTTTTTT.

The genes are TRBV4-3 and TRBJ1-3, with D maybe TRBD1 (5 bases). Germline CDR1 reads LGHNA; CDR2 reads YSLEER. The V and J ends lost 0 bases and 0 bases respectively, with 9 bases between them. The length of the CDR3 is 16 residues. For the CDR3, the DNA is TGCGCCAGCAGCCAAGAAGGAGGGGTCTCTGGAAACACCATATATTTT. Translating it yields CASSQEGGVSGNTIYF.

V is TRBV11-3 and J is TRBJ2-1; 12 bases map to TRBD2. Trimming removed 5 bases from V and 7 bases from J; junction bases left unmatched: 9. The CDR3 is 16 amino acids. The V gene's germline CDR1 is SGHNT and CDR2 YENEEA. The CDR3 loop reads CASSTSSGGAWNEQFF. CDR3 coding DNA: TGTGCCAGCAGCACCTCTAGCGGGGGGGCCTGGAATGAGCAGTTCTTC. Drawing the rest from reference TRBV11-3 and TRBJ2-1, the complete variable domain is EAGVVQSPRYKIIEKKQPVAFWCNPISGHNTLYWYLQNLGQGPELLIRYENEEAVDDSQLPKDRFSAERLKGVDSTLKIQPAELGDSAVYLCASSTSSGGAWNEQFFGPGTRLTVL.

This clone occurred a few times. The DNA for the CDR3 is TGTGCCAGCTCACCCCGAAACACTGAAGCTTTCTTT. Protein sequence: CASSPRNTEAFF. The chain links TRBV18 to TRBJ1-1, with D hard to call. Trimming pared 3 bases from V and 2 bases from J, leaving 4 bases between. In germline, CDR1 is KGHSH, CDR2 LQKENI. The CDR3 sequence is 12 residues long.

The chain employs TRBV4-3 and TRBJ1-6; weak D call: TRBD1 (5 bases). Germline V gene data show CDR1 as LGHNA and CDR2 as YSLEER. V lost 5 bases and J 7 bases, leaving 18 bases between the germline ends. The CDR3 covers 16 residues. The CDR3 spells CASSSRAGAPNSPLHF. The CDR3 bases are TGCGCCAGCAGCTCAAGGGCCGGGGCGCCGAATTCACCCCTCCACTTT.

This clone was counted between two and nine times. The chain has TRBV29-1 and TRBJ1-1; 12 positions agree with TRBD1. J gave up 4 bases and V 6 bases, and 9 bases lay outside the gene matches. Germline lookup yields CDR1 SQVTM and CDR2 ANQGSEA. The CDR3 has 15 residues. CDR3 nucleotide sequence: TGCAGCGTCTCCCGAGGGACAGGGGGCGTCACTGAAGCTTTCTTT. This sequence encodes CSVSRGTGGVTEAFF.

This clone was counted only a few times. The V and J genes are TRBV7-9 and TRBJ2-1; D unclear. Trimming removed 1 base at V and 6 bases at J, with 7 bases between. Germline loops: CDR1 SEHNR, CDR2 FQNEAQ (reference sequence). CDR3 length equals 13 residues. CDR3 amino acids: CASSLGLSNEQFF. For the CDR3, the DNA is TGTGCCAGCAGCTTAGGGCTCAGCAATGAGCAGTTCTTC.

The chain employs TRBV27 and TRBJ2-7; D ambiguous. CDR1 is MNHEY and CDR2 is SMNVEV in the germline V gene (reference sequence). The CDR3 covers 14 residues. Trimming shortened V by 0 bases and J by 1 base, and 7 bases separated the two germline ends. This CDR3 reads CASSLSSASYEQYF. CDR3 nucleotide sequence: TGTGCCAGCAGTTTATCGTCGGCTTCCTACGAGCAGTACTTC.

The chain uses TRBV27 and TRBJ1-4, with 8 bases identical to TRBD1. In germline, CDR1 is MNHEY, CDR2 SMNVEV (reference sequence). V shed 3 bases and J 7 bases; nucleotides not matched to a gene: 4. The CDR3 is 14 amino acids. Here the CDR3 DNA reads TGTGCCAGCAGTTTGGACAGGGTCGGTGAAAAACTGTTTTTT. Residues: CASSLDRVGEKLFF.

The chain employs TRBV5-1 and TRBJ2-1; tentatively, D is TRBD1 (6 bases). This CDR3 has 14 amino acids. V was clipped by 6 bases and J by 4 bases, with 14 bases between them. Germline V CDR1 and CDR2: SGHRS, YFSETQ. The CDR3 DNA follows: TGCGCCAGCAAAGAGGACAGCTTTTACAATGAGCAGTTCTTC. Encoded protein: CASKEDSFYNEQFF.

Here the CDR3 DNA reads TGTGCCAGCAGTGCACGGACAGCCGCCTACAATGAGCAGTTCTTC. Translating it yields CASSARTAAYNEQFF. The chain recombines TRBV25-1 with TRBJ2-1; TRBD1 might be the D (6 bases). Germline V gene sequence: CDR1 MGHDK, CDR2 SYGVNS. V was trimmed by 4 bases and J by 2 bases, leaving 12 bases between them. The CDR3 is made up of 15 amino acids.

In DNA form, the CDR3 reads TGTGCCAGCATCCGGGACGGCTACGAGCAGTACTTC. Residues: CASIRDGYEQYF. V usage is TRBV2 and J usage is TRBJ2-7; possibly TRBD1 or TRBD2 for D (5 bases each). Germline V CDR1 and CDR2: SNHLY, FYNNEI. Trimming took off 7 bases at V and 3 bases at J, with 10 bases between the two ends. The CDR3 sequence is 12 residues long. Filled out from reference TRBV2 and TRBJ2-7, the complete variable domain reads EPEVTQTPSHQVTQMGQEVILRCVPISNHLYFYWYRQILGQKVEFLVSFYNNEISEKSEIFDDQFSVERPDGSNFTLKIRSTKLEDSAMYFCASIRDGYEQYFGPGTRLTVT.

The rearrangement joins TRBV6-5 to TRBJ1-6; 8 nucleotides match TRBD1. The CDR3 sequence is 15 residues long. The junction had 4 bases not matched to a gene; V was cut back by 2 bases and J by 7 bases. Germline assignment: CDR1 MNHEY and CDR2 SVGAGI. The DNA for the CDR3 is TGTGCCAGCAGTTACGGACAGGGAAGGAATTCACCCCTCCACTTT. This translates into CASSYGQGRNSPLHF.